Listed here is a single T cell receptor (beta chain). The antigen remains unidentified. A junction end diverges from the germline sequence, so it may reflect a read error. These data are taken from a study of T-cell memory formation after mild COVID-19. Across the whole study: TCR clusters largely stayed donor specific.

The CDR3 has 19 amino acids. Germline loops: CDR1 SEHNR, CDR2 FQNEAQ (reference sequence). General study results and limits: While clones contracting from day 15 to 85 were balanced between CD4 and CD8, later expanders leaned CD4+. Those CD4+ clones that contracted were mainly in CM and EM (CD8+ ones in EMRA).

Constant-segment primers served in 5'RACE that generated TCR alpha and TCR beta cDNA libraries bearing sample barcodes and UMIs. TCRdb re-analysed the 5' RACE reads in MiXCR, keeping a single row per CDR3 protein. The table has 450,000 or so distinct CDR3 sequences, around a quarter seen once. The genes are TRBV7-9 and TRBJ2-1; 10 bases agree with TRBD2. The source is an adult woman who had mild COVID-19 (a few samples of this study predate the infection). Cell type and time point are not known. The sample comprised PBMCs or a T cell subset sorted from them (not recorded which). DNA of the CDR3: TGTGACAGCAGCTTCCCACCGGGACTAGCGTGGCGGGGGTACAATGAGCAGTTCTTC. The encoded protein is CDSSFPPGLAWRGYNEQFF.